The following is a T cell receptor (beta chain) sequence with its context. Its antigen remains unidentified. Trimming took off 6 bases at V and 4 bases at J, with 6 bases between the two ends. The CDR3 runs 11 residues. Germline V CDR1 and CDR2: SGHVS, FNYEAQ. The data derive from a study of cytomegalovirus exposure and HLA in healthy donors. The study's findings and limits: Cytomegalovirus status, reportedly, was diagnosed with high specificity and sensitivity by the classifier. TCR beta sequences reportedly predicted the HLA-A and HLA-B alleles of most subjects accurately. By HLA locus, TCR association rates varied in a later analysis, with DRB1 showing the most and HLA-C the fewest.

Amplification used 60 Vbeta primers and 13 Jbeta primers. Sequenced by immunoSEQ multiplex PCR; TCRdb stores in-frame clones only, minus some. The specimen's table records 30,000 to 40,000 clones. The specimen sequenced was PBMCs. This clonotype originated in a woman in her forties in good health and CMV-seropositive. V is TRBV7-6 and J is TRBJ2-5; no clear D. Here the CDR3 DNA reads TGTGCCAGCAGAGCAGGAGAGACCCAGTACTTC. Residues: CASRAGETQYF.